The clone carrying this TCR beta chain was counted ten times or more. The data stem from a study of T cells in Graves' hyperthyroidism and ophthalmopathy. Germline-derived CDR1 and CDR2 are ENHRY and SYGVKD. The CDR3 consists of 16 residues. Trimming took 6 bases from V and 1 from J; bases not matched to a gene: 4. Researchers took RNA transcripts and amplified the TCR beta CDR3 regions from them. First-round RT-PCR of the TCR CDR3 relied on the HTBI primer set. One entry per CDR3 protein, called by TCRdb with MiXCR from the multiplex PCR reads. The table has approximately 430,000 distinct CDR3 sequences, 15% to 17% seen once.

This chain joins TRBV10-3 and TRBJ2-1; 12 positions match TRBD2. This sequence was found in a woman between 18 and 29 years old with Graves' hyperthyroidism. The sample taken for sequencing was blood. The CDR3 bases are TGTGCCATCAGAGCCGGACTAGCGGGGTCCTACAATGAGCAGTTCTTC. Translation gives CAIRAGLAGSYNEQFF.